This TCR beta chain was sequenced for a study of identifying expanded T cells in peripheral blood (dated by TCRdb to the late 2010s). For the wider study: Four technical replicates, made by sequencing separate aliquots from the same pool of genomic DNA, were compared pairwise.

Concerning this clone itself: Its antigen is not yet known. No much larger clonotype is one base removed from it; base qualities were not supplied.

No immune events, such as infections, were documented for the healthy donors during the collection period. Time-dependent variance in a beta-binomial model of T-cell clone differential abundance was calibrated using healthy-donor blood repertoires as a training cohort. The training cohort included 10 healthy donors, of whom 3 were female and 7 were male. The donors were between roughly 25 and 70 years old, with an average age of roughly 40 years. Obtained from a commercial supplier, whole blood was collected from each healthy donor at three time points set 2 to 3 weeks apart. For immunosequencing, genomic DNA was extracted from unsorted whole blood. The full study reports these points: Across all healthy-donor time intervals, the beta-binomial model significantly cut both the number of clones called differentially abundant and the false-positive rate. The authors expected that biological variance in healthy repertoires might rise further over much longer intervals, such as months to years. In all healthy donors, the variance in clone template counts between samples taken roughly 14 days apart rose significantly as total template count increased. The binomial model flagged approximately 1.2 differentially abundant clones between technical replicates, compared with about 15 over about 2 weeks and 18 to 20 over approximately four weeks.

V is shortened by 11 bases, J by 3 bases, and the region joining them spans 14 bases. The CDR3 contains 12 residues, cysteine and phenylalanine counted. This entry keeps only the CDR3 DNA: 36 bases, framed from base 1. The germline V gene (reference sequence) provides CDR1 LNHDA and CDR2 SQIVND. The immunoSEQ Assay, which relies on bias-controlled multiplex PCR amplification of genomic DNA, was used to profile TCRbeta CDR3 regions. Per the original workflow: The absolute abundance of each unique TCRbeta CDR3 region was quantified after sequences were collapsed and filtered. Two models were used to test differential abundance: a binomial model (Fisher-equivalent) and a beta-binomial model that adds time-dependent variance fitted from healthy donors. Clones with fewer than 5 combined templates were excluded, and clones with Benjamini-Hochberg FDR below 0.01 were called differentially abundant. In the beta-binomial model, variance was expressed as a function of the total template count across the two samples, in the form v = (b*log(k)+a)^2. Not all clones reach the TCRdb copy of this immuneACCESS table, which keeps in-frame sequences only. Checked studies attribute under half of the gap to unresolved V genes and leave the rest unexplained. V, J and clone size were drawn from that table, and D and trimming were deduced from the DNA. The sample yields about 85,000 clones; 85% to 90% were counted once. The ten largest clones take up 19% of the sample.

The rearranged chain carries TRBV19 and TRBJ2-7; no D gene call is confident. This sequence was found in a person aged 18 to 70 in good health. The sequencing input was blood. The DNA is TGTGCCTCCGGAGTTTCCAACTACGAGCAGTACTTC. Its protein is CASGVSNYEQYF. With all but the CDR3 taken from the reference TRBV19 and TRBJ2-7 genes, the full variable domain is: DGGITQSPKYLFRKEGQNVTLSCEQNLNHDAMYWYRQDPGQGLRLIYYSQIVNDFQKGDIAEGYSVSREKKESFPLTVTSAQKNPTAFYLCASGVSNYEQYFGPGTRLTVT.